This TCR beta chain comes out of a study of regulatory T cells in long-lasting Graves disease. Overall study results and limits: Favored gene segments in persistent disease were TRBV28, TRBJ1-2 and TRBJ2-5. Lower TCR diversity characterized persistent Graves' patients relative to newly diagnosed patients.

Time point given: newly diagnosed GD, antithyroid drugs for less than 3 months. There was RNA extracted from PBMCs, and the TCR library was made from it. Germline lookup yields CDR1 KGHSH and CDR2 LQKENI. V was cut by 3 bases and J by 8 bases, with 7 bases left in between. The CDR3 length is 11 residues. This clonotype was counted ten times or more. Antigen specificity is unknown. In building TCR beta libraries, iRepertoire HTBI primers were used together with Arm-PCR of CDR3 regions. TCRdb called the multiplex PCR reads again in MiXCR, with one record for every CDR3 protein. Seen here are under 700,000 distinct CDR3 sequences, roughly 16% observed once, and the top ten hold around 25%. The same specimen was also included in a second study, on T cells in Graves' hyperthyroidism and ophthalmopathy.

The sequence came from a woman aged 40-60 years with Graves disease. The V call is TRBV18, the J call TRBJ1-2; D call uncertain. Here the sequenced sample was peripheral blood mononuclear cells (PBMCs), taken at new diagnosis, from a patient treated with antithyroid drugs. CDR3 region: CASSPKIGYTF. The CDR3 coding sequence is TGTGCCAGCTCACCTAAAATCGGCTACACCTTC.